This entry lists 23 T cell receptor beta chains sequenced from one sample in a study of blood T cell repertoires in COVID-19. Sequencing used immunoSEQ multiplex PCR; TCRdb keeps in-frame clones, though not all of them. This sample has about 220,000 clones, with more than 75% found just once. The sequenced sample consisted of peripheral blood. All receptors come from a man aged 45 to 65 who had recovered from COVID-19.

The CDR3 spells CATSSLLGRGSYEQYF. The DNA of the CDR3 is TGTGCCACCAGCAGTCTGTTAGGCAGGGGATCCTACGAGCAGTACTTC. The chain carries TRBV15 and TRBJ2-7, with D possibly being TRBD1 (6 bases). Trimming pared 3 bases from V and 1 base from J, leaving 16 bases between. The germline gives CDR1 LNHNV, CDR2 YYDKDF (reference sequence). The CDR3 length is 16 residues. The complete variable domain, with remaining parts taken from reference TRBV15 and TRBJ2-7, reads DAMVIQNPRYQVTQFGKPVTLSCSQTLNHNVMYWYQQKSSQAPKLLFHYYDKDFNNEADTPDNFQSRRPNTSFCFLDIRSPGLGDTAMYLCATSSLLGRGSYEQYFGPGTRLTVT.

The rearrangement joins TRBV11-1 to TRBJ2-1; 13 positions agree with TRBD2. This CDR3 is 16 amino acids long. Per germline, CDR1 SGHAT and CDR2 FQDESV (reference sequence). V was clipped by 0 bases and J by 10 bases; unmatched bases: 6. As DNA, the CDR3 is TGTGCCAGCAGCTTAGCAGGACTAGCGGGAGTCGTAGAGCAGTTCTTC. Its translation is CASSLAGLAGVVEQFF.

The chain uses TRBV9 and TRBJ2-1; D is uncertain. CDR1 and CDR2 from the germline V gene are SGDLS and YYNGEE. V was pared by 6 bases and J by 10 bases, with 14 bases between. The length of the CDR3 is 12 residues. CDR3 bases: TGTGCCAGCAATGGAGCGCTAGGAGAGCAGTTCTTC. It yields the protein CASNGALGEQFF.

J is TRBJ1-1 and V is TRBV18; 10 bases line up with TRBD1. Germline-derived CDR1 and CDR2 are KGHSH and LQKENI. Trimming took 3 bases from V and 5 from J; bases not matched to a gene: 3. The CDR3 is made up of 14 amino acids. CDR3 protein: CASSPDRGLTEAFF. The CDR3 coding sequence is TGTGCCAGCTCACCCGACAGGGGGCTGACTGAAGCTTTCTTT.

The rearrangement links TRBV7-9 to TRBJ2-7, with D possibly matching TRBD1 (6 bases). The germline V and J ends were trimmed by 5 bases and 2 bases, with 13 bases remaining between them. The CDR3 is made up of 14 amino acids. Germline V gives CDR1 SEHNR, CDR2 FQNEAQ (reference sequence). The CDR3, as DNA: TGTGCCAGCAGCAGCTTTGGGGGCACCTACGAGCAGTACTTC. Amino acid sequence: CASSSFGGTYEQYF.

The rearrangement uses TRBV5-6 and TRBJ1-1; tentative D call: TRBD1 (6 bases). CDR1 is SGHDT and CDR2 is YYEEEE in the germline V gene. With 7 bases removed from V and 0 bases from J, the gap between germline ends came to 16 bases. This CDR3 has 15 residues. The CDR3, as DNA: TGTGCCAGCGTCGTTTGGACAGACATGAACACTGAAGCTTTCTTT. Its protein is CASVVWTDMNTEAFF. Together with reference TRBV5-6 and TRBJ1-1, the CDR3 gives the full variable domain: DAGVTQSPTHLIKTRGQQVTLRCSPKSGHDTVSWYQQALGQGPQFIFQYYEEEERQRGNFPDRFSGHQFPNYSSELNVNALLLGDSALYLCASVVWTDMNTEAFFGQGTRLTVV.

The chain employs TRBV15 and TRBJ2-7; a possible D gene is TRBD1 (6 bases). Looked up from germline, CDR1 is LNHNV and CDR2 is YYDKDF (reference sequence). Trimming removed 0 bases from V and 6 bases from J, with 21 bases in between. The CDR3 spans 17 residues. The CDR3 DNA reads as TGTGCCACCAGCAGAGACTTTTACGGACAGCAATCAGGCGAGCAGTACTTC. This codes for CATSRDFYGQQSGEQYF.

The chain couples TRBV7-9 to TRBJ2-2; D might be TRBD1 (6 bases). The CDR3 is 12 amino acids. Germline V gene data show CDR1 as SEHNR and CDR2 as FQNEAQ (reference sequence). Between the trimmed V and J ends, which lost 2 bases and 11 bases, there was a span of 9 bases. DNA of the CDR3: TGTGCCAGCAGCTTAAGGACAGCTGAGCTGTTTTTT. As protein: CASSLRTAELFF.

This chain uses TRBV19 with TRBJ2-7, with D possibly matching TRBD2 (6 bases). There are 13 residues in the CDR3. CDR1 is LNHDA and CDR2 is SQIVND in the germline V gene (reference sequence). V lost 6 bases, J lost 3 bases, and 12 bases lay in between. CDR3 DNA sequence: TGTGCCAGTAGCCCGACTAGAGACTACGAGCAGTACTTC. Translating it yields CASSPTRDYEQYF.

This clone is a singleton in its sample. In DNA form, the CDR3 reads TGCGCCAGCAGCTTGGAACTGCTCTCCTACAATGAGCAGTTCTTC. Translation: CASSLELLSYNEQFF. This rearrangement joins TRBV5-1 to TRBJ2-1; no definite D call. Per germline, CDR1 SGHRS and CDR2 YFSETQ. The CDR3 covers 15 residues. Between the trimmed V and J ends, which lost 0 bases and 0 bases, there was a span of 7 bases.

The chain joins TRBV27 to TRBJ2-7; the match to TRBD2 covers 14 bases. This CDR3 contains 17 residues. Germline CDR1 reads MNHEY; CDR2 reads SMNVEV (reference sequence). The J segment lost 1 base and the V segment lost 4 bases, leaving 6 bases of the junction unmatched. Written as DNA, the CDR3 is TGTGCCAGCAGTTCGTGGACTAGCGGGAGGAGGTCCTACGAGCAGTACTTC. It translates to CASSSWTSGRRSYEQYF.

V is TRBV24-1 and J is TRBJ2-7, with D hard to call. Germline V gene sequence: CDR1 KGHDR, CDR2 SFDVKD. CDR3 length: 12 residues. Trimming pared 9 bases from V and 7 bases from J, leaving 15 bases between. This CDR3 is CATGDSREEQYF. CDR3 DNA: TGTGCCACCGGAGACTCCCGCGAGGAGCAGTACTTC.

This rearrangement joins TRBV5-1 to TRBJ2-2, with D possibly being TRBD1 (5 bases). The CDR3 is 12 residues long. The V and J ends lost 0 bases and 9 bases respectively, with 6 bases between them. Germline lookup yields CDR1 SGHRS and CDR2 YFSETQ. CDR3 residues: CASSLGGRELFF. The CDR3 bases are TGCGCCAGCAGCTTGGGGGGCAGGGAGCTGTTTTTT.

This rearrangement joins TRBV10-1 to TRBJ2-2, with D possibly being TRBD1 (6 bases). V gave up 6 bases and J gave up 2 bases, with 7 bases separating them. The V gene's germline CDR1 is WNHNN and CDR2 SYGVQD (reference sequence). This CDR3 contains 13 residues. In nucleotides, the CDR3 is TGCGCCAGCAGGGACAGTAACACCGGGGAGCTGTTTTTT. Translated, it gives CASRDSNTGELFF.

This rearrangement joins TRBV10-3 to TRBJ2-7, with 11 bases lining up with TRBD2. CDR1 and CDR2 from the germline V gene are ENHRY and SYGVKD. This CDR3 is 15 amino acids long. J gave up 4 bases and V 4 bases, and 6 bases lay outside the gene matches. As DNA, the CDR3 is TGTGCCATCAGTGGGACTAGCGGGTTAGAGTACGAGCAGTACTTC. This codes for CAISGTSGLEYEQYF.

This chain links TRBV18 with TRBJ1-1, with D possibly being TRBD1 (5 bases). The CDR3 is made up of 13 amino acids. The ends were cut back, 6 bases at V and 6 bases at J, with 14 bases in the middle. Germline V lookup: CDR1 KGHSH, CDR2 LQKENI. The CDR3 spells CASSLQGMAEAFF. CDR3 sequence (DNA): TGTGCCAGCTCTCTTCAGGGCATGGCTGAAGCTTTCTTT.

V is TRBV29-1 and J is TRBJ2-4; 14 bases align to TRBD2. The CDR3 has 17 amino acids. After removal of 3 bases from V and 9 bases from J, the junction contained 13 bases not matched to a gene. CDR1 and CDR2 from the germline V gene are SQVTM and ANQGSEA. The CDR3 region has the DNA TGCAGCGTTGAGGACCCGACTAGCGGGAGGGCCGGTGCCATTCAGTACTTC. This gives the protein CSVEDPTSGRAGAIQYF.

The chain couples TRBV14 to TRBJ2-1; 13 bases fit TRBD2. Trimming cost V 0 bases and J 6 bases; bases outside gene matches: 11. CDR1 is SGHDN and CDR2 is FVKESK in the germline V gene. This CDR3 comprises 19 residues. The CDR3 DNA reads as TGTGCCAGCAGCCAAGATAGGACTAGCGGGAGTGCGGGAGCCAATGAGCAGTTCTTC. It translates to CASSQDRTSGSAGANEQFF.

The chain combines TRBV28 with TRBJ1-5; tentative D call: TRBD1 (6 bases). The CDR3 covers 16 residues. V lost 5 bases to trimming and J lost 0 bases, with 14 bases between them. CDR1 is MDHEN, CDR2 SYDVKM, per germline. The DNA of the CDR3 is TGTGCCAGCAGTACGGGGGGCCTCTATAGCAATCAGCCCCAGCATTTT. Amino acid sequence: CASSTGGLYSNQPQHF.

J is TRBJ2-1 and V is TRBV6-4; TRBD1 aligns across 11 bases. This CDR3 has 13 residues. Germline V gives CDR1 MRHNA, CDR2 SNTAGT. Trimming at V came to 6 bases and at J to 15 bases, leaving 10 bases not matched to a gene. The chain's CDR3 is CASRRTGGESLFF. The CDR3 region has the DNA TGTGCCAGCAGGAGGACAGGGGGCGAGTCCTTGTTCTTC.

This rearrangement joins TRBV6-5 to TRBJ2-2, with 7 bases matching TRBD2. This CDR3 spans 15 amino acids. Germline CDR1 and CDR2: MNHEY and SVGAGI. J was trimmed by 4 bases and V by 2 bases; bases with no gene match: 4. The CDR3 is CASSYGSGGTGELFF. CDR3 bases: TGTGCCAGCAGTTACGGTTCGGGGGGCACCGGGGAGCTGTTTTTT.

This clone was detected only once. V is TRBV6-6 and J is TRBJ2-1; the match to TRBD2 covers 8 bases. The CDR3 has 13 amino acids. V lost 7 bases and J lost 7; bases outside the gene matches: 6. Germline CDR1 is MNHNY and CDR2 is SVGAGI (reference sequence). CDR3 sequence: CASIKSGSNEQFF. CDR3 coding DNA: TGTGCCAGCATCAAAAGCGGGAGTAATGAGCAGTTCTTC.

This chain links TRBV5-1 with TRBJ2-7; 8 bases match TRBD1. V lost 4 bases, J lost 3 bases, and 9 bases stayed unmatched. Per the germline V gene, CDR1 is SGHRS and CDR2 is YFSETQ. The CDR3 contains 15 residues. CDR3 in DNA: TGCGCCAGCAGCATTTCCGGGACAGGCCACTACGAGCAGTACTTC. Its translation: CASSISGTGHYEQYF.